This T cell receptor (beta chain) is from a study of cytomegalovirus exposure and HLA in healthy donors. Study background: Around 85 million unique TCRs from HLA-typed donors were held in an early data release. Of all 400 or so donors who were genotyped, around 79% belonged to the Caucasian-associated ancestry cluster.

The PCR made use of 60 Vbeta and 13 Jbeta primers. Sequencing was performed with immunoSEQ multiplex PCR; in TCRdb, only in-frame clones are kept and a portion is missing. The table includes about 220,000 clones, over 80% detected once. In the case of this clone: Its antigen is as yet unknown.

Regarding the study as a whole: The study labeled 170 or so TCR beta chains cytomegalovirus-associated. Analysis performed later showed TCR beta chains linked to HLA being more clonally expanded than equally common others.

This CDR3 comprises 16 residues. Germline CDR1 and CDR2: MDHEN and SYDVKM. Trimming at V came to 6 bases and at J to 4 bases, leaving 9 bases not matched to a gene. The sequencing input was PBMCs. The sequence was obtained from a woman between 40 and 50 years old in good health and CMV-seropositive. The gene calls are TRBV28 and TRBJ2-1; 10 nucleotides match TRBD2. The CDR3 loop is CASSRLGLATYNEQFF. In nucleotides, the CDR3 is TGTGCCAGCAGCCGACTGGGACTAGCGACTTACAATGAGCAGTTCTTC.